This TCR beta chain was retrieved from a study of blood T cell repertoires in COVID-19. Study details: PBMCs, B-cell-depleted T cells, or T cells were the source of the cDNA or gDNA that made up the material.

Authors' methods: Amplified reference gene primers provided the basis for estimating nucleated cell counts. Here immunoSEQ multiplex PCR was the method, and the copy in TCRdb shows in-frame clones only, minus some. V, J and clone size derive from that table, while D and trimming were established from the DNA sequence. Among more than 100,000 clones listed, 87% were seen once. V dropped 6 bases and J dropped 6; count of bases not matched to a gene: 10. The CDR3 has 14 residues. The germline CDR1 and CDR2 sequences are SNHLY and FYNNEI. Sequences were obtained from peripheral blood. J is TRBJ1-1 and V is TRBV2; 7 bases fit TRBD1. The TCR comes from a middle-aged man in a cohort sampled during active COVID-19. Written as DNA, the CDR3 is TGTGCCAGCAGCAAGGGGGCGCAAGTCTCTGAAGCTTTCTTT. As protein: CASSKGAQVSEAFF.